This TCR beta chain appears in the sequencing data of a study of blood T cell repertoires in COVID-19. Using immunoSEQ multiplex PCR, the repertoire was profiled, and TCRdb retains in-frame clones only, with some absent. Here the sample spans 300,000 to 400,000 clones, 75% to 90% being singletons. The CDR3 loop spans 15 amino acids. Trimming shortened V by 2 bases and J by 3 bases, and 13 bases separated the two germline ends. The V gene's germline CDR1 is SGHTA and CDR2 FQGNSA. J is TRBJ1-2 and V is TRBV7-2; D is unresolved. The source of this sequence is a woman between 55 and 75 years old with COVID-19, enrolled during active disease. What was sequenced was peripheral blood. CDR3 sequence reads: CASSLRSGGDYGYTF. The CDR3 DNA follows: TGTGCCAGCAGCTTAAGGTCTGGCGGGGACTATGGCTACACCTTC.